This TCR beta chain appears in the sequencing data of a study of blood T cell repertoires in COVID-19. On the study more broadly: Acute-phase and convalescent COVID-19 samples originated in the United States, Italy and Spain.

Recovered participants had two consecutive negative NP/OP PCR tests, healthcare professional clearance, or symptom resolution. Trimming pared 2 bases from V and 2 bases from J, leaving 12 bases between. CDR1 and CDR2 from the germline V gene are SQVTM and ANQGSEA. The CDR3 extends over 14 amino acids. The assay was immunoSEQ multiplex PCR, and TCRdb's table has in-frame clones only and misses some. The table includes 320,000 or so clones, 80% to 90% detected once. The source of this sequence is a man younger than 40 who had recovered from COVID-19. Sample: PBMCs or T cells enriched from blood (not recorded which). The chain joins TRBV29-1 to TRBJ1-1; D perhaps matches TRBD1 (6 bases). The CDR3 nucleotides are TGCAGCGTTGAACGGCGGGGGCTAAACACTGAAGCTTTCTTT. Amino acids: CSVERRGLNTEAFF.